Below, one T cell receptor beta chain is given with its context. Patients were ineligible given autoimmune disease history or systemic immunosuppression. The protocol was immunoSEQ multiplex PCR, while the TCRdb copy is restricted to in-frame clones and leaves out a portion. Among more than 65,000 clones, 90% were seen once, and the ten largest hold about 10%. The CDR3 has 18 amino acids. The V gene's germline CDR1 is SEHNR and CDR2 FQNEAQ (reference sequence). After removal of 4 bases from V and 6 bases from J, the junction contained 13 bases not matched to a gene. This sample was taken from a study of OX40 agonist ivuxolimab in advanced cancers. Study at large: From roughly 23 to 85 years was the age range, with a mean of roughly 59 years, and nearly 85% were male. Enrollees could have had prior anti-PD-1, anti-PD-L1 or anti-CTLA-4 therapy, which around 40% had received.

This clonotype was obtained from an adult with an advanced solid tumor such as melanoma, head and neck, liver or kidney cancer. The rearrangement uses TRBV7-9 and TRBJ2-7; TRBD2 matches 15 bases. The sequencing used CD4+ or CD8+ T cells sorted from blood, collected in a trial of the OX40 agonist ivuxolimab. CDR3 in DNA: TGTGCCAGCAGCTCGGGACTAGCGGGAGGAAAACTTAAGAGCGAGCAGTACTTC. As protein: CASSSGLAGGKLKSEQYF.